This is a list of T cell receptor beta chains from one sample in a study of identical twins. One entry per CDR3 protein, called by TCRdb with MiXCR from the 5' RACE reads. The sample carries 200,000 to 300,000 distinct CDR3 sequences, more than 9% recorded once. The specimen was memory T cells sorted from blood. The source is a man aged 45 to 65 in good health. Both conserved end residues are part of each CDR3. The order of the fields is clone size, V gene, D gene, J gene, CDR3 protein, CDR3 DNA. D genes are given only for firm matches. Clone size, where shown, is once, few, many, or a class for clones that have expanded.

.	TRBV20-1	.	TRBJ2-7	CSASSGNYEQYF	TGCAGTGCTAGTTCTGGTAACTACGAGCAGTACTTC
many	TRBV29-1	TRBD1	TRBJ2-2	CSVGQGATGELFF	TGCAGCGTTGGACAGGGAGCGACCGGGGAGCTGTTTTTT
many	TRBV25-1	.	TRBJ1-1	CASSELVGTEAFF	TGTGCCAGCAGTGAATTGGTGGGGACCGAAGCTTTCTTT
.	TRBV12-3/TRBV12-4	.	TRBJ1-6	CASSPRWGDSYNSPLHF	TGTGCCAGCAGTCCGCGTTGGGGGGACTCCTATAATTCACCCCTCCACTTT
few	TRBV27	TRBD1	TRBJ2-2	CASSLQGQGKAGELFF	TGTGCCAGCAGTCTACAGGGACAGGGCAAGGCCGGGGAGCTGTTTTTT
few	TRBV6-4	.	TRBJ2-7	CASSDLRLRTDEQYF	TGTGCCAGCAGTGACCTTAGGCTACGGACTGACGAGCAGTACTTC
many	TRBV6-2/TRBV6-3	.	TRBJ2-7	CASSQISYEQYF	TGTGCCAGCAGCCAGATTTCCTACGAGCAGTACTTC
many	TRBV28	TRBD1	TRBJ2-7	CASSLGDRGNEQYF	TGTGCCAGCAGTTTAGGGGACAGGGGGAACGAGCAGTACTTC
few	TRBV2	.	TRBJ1-6	CASSRLLPYNSPLHF	TGTGCCAGCAGCCGTTTACTACCCTATAATTCACCCCTCCACTTT
.	TRBV7-8	TRBD2	TRBJ2-1	CASRTWGLAGDGNEQFF	TGTGCCAGCAGAACTTGGGGACTAGCGGGAGACGGCAATGAGCAGTTCTTC
many	TRBV11-2	TRBD2	TRBJ2-7	CASSLALAGGDEQYF	TGTGCCAGCAGCTTAGCCCTAGCGGGAGGGGACGAGCAGTACTTC